What follows are 22 T cell receptor beta chains derived from one specimen sequenced in a study of cytomegalovirus exposure and HLA in healthy donors (dated by TCRdb to 2015 to 2018). Libraries were made using the immunoSEQ multiplex PCR assay. The multiplex PCR relied on a mix of 60 forward primers for TCR Vbeta segments and 13 reverse primers for TCR Jbeta segments. The source is immuneACCESS, and TCRdb retained only in-frame sequences with V and J called. Part of the clones is not carried over; for the studies checked, unresolved V genes explain less than half of this, and the remainder is unexplained. The sample table shows around 150,000 clones, and less than 85% are seen once. The ten biggest clones cover over 1.5% of the sample. The source material was PBMCs. All receptors derive from a man between 40 and 49 years old in good health and CMV-seronegative.

V and J are TRBV5-5 and TRBJ1-1; D perhaps matches TRBD1 (5 bases). Trimming cost V 4 bases and J 1 base, with 14 bases left between them. The CDR3 runs to 15 residues. Per germline, CDR1 SGHKS and CDR2 YYEKEE (reference sequence). CDR3 nucleotides: TGTGCCAGCAGCCTCGACAGACCTAAGAACACTGAAGCTTTCTTT. This sequence encodes CASSLDRPKNTEAFF.

The chain is built from TRBV6-5 and TRBJ2-7; 8 nucleotides align to TRBD2. The CDR3 sequence is 13 residues long. V shed 7 bases and J 6 bases; nucleotides not matched to a gene: 8. Germline CDR1 and CDR2: MNHEY and SVGAGI. CDR3 in DNA: TGTGCCAGCAAGTCCGGGACTAGTGCCGAGCAGTACTTC. Translating it yields CASKSGTSAEQYF.

This chain joins TRBV5-6 and TRBJ1-5, with 8 bases matching TRBD1. Looked up from germline, CDR1 is SGHDT and CDR2 is YYEEEE. The CDR3 sequence is 16 residues long. V shed 3 bases, J shed 4 bases, and the junction held 9 bases outside the gene matches. The CDR3 sequence: CASSSWTGIRNQPQHF. CDR3 coding DNA: TGTGCCAGCAGCTCCTGGACAGGGATTCGTAATCAGCCCCAGCATTTT.

The chain recombines TRBV7-9 with TRBJ2-7; 7 bases map to TRBD1. The CDR3 sequence is 14 residues long. V was pared by 5 bases and J by 7 bases, with 11 bases of the junction left unmatched. CDR1 and CDR2 (germline): SEHNR, FQNEAQ (reference sequence). CDR3 sequence: CASSPGTVTSEQYF. The CDR3 nucleotides read TGTGCCAGCAGCCCCGGGACAGTCACCTCTGAGCAGTACTTC.

The V and J genes are TRBV5-1 and TRBJ2-1, with 12 nucleotides matching TRBD2. The CDR3 sequence is 16 residues long. Germline values: CDR1 SGHRS, CDR2 YFSETQ. V gave up 4 bases and J gave up 9 bases; unmatched junction bases: 11. The CDR3 loop is CASSAELAGGPGEQFF. In DNA, the CDR3 is TGCGCCAGCAGCGCAGAACTAGCGGGGGGCCCAGGTGAGCAGTTCTTC.

The rearrangement links TRBV19 to TRBJ1-5; D gene ambiguous. Trimming removed 6 bases from V and 7 bases from J, with 16 bases in between. The length of the CDR3 is 14 residues. Germline V CDR1 and CDR2: LNHDA, SQIVND (reference sequence). The CDR3 loop reads CASRGEIEGQPQHF. DNA for the CDR3: TGTGCCAGTAGGGGCGAGATTGAGGGACAGCCCCAGCATTTT.

The V and J genes are TRBV5-4 and TRBJ2-3; D might be TRBD2 (6 bases). Trimming took 0 bases from V and 1 from J, leaving 15 bases between them. This CDR3 is 17 amino acids long. Germline CDR1 reads SGHNT; CDR2 reads YYREEE (reference sequence). The CDR3 bases are TGTGCCAGCAGCTTGGATATGGAGGGTAGCGGCACAGATACGCAGTATTTT. Protein: CASSLDMEGSGTDTQYF. The entire variable domain, with the rest obtained from reference TRBV5-4 and TRBJ2-3, is as follows: ETGVTQSPTHLIKTRGQQVTLRCSSQSGHNTVSWYQQALGQGPQFIFQYYREEENGRGNFPPRFSGLQFPNYSSELNVNALELDDSALYLCASSLDMEGSGTDTQYFGPGTRLTVL.

The CDR3 here is CASSSQGEKLFF. CDR3 sequence (DNA): TGTGCCAGCAGTTCACAGGGAGAAAAACTGTTTTTT. V is TRBV6-6 and J is TRBJ1-4; D possibly corresponds to TRBD1 (6 bases). Germline V CDR1 and CDR2: MNHNY, SVGAGI (reference sequence). This CDR3 has 12 amino acids. Trimming removed 4 bases at V and 8 bases at J, with 8 bases between.

The chain combines TRBV19 with TRBJ1-4; D is unclear. V lost 0 bases, J lost 8 bases, and 10 bases lay in between. The germline CDR1 and CDR2 sequences are LNHDA and SQIVND (reference sequence). The CDR3 consists of 14 residues. CDR3 sequence (DNA): TGTGCCAGTAGTATAGACGACACTAGCGAAAAACTGTTTTTT. Its translation: CASSIDDTSEKLFF.

The V gene is TRBV29-1, the J gene TRBJ2-3; 7 nucleotides agree with TRBD2. This CDR3 region has 17 residues. With 4 bases clipped from V and 2 bases from J, the junction kept 15 bases outside the gene matches. Germline V gives CDR1 SQVTM, CDR2 ANQGSEA. The CDR3 sequence is CSVVIMLAVLSTDTQYF. CDR3 sequence (DNA): TGCAGCGTTGTTATCATGCTAGCGGTCCTATCCACAGATACGCAGTATTTT.

This chain uses TRBV9 with TRBJ2-7; 11 bases map to TRBD1. Trimming at V came to 3 bases and at J to 5 bases, leaving 4 bases not matched to a gene. This CDR3 is built from 14 residues. Per the germline V gene, CDR1 is SGDLS and CDR2 is YYNGEE. CDR3 coding DNA: TGTGCCAGCAGCGGCGGGACAGGGGGACACGAGCAGTACTTC. This sequence encodes CASSGGTGGHEQYF.

CDR3 sequence reads: CASSAGGGSTDTQYF. The CDR3 nucleotides are TGTGCCAGCAGCGCAGGGGGAGGAAGCACAGATACGCAGTATTTT. The chain uses TRBV11-3 and TRBJ2-3; maybe TRBD1 (7 bases). CDR1 and CDR2 (germline): SGHNT, YENEEA. The CDR3 loop spans 15 amino acids. V dropped 5 bases and J dropped 0 bases, with 12 bases sitting between them.

This chain connects TRBV7-9 to TRBJ2-1; D may be TRBD2 (5 bases). The V gene lost 1 base and the J gene lost 9 bases, with 13 bases spanning the gap. Looked up from germline, CDR1 is SEHNR and CDR2 is FQNEAQ (reference sequence). The CDR3 extends over 14 amino acids. CDR3 region: CASSLEGIGGEQFF. In nucleotides, the CDR3 is TGTGCCAGCAGCTTAGAGGGAATTGGAGGTGAGCAGTTCTTC.

This chain uses TRBV28 with TRBJ1-4; 8 bases agree with TRBD1. The CDR3 loop spans 16 amino acids. Germline V lookup: CDR1 MDHEN, CDR2 SYDVKM. V gave up 2 bases and J gave up 7 bases; unmatched junction bases: 9. The CDR3 region is CASSLMLGQEGEKLFF. CDR3 in DNA: TGTGCCAGCAGTTTAATGTTGGGACAGGAGGGTGAAAAACTGTTTTTT.

This clone was detected a few times. The genes are TRBV9 and TRBJ1-6; D uncertain. V was clipped by 0 bases and J by 10 bases, with 8 bases between them. CDR3 length: 13 residues. CDR1 SGDLS and CDR2 YYNGEE come from the germline V gene. In DNA, the CDR3 is TGTGCCAGCAGCGTAGTGGGAGCCTCACCCCTCCACTTT. Encoded protein: CASSVVGASPLHF.

V gene TRBV9 combines with J gene TRBJ2-3, with a possible D match to TRBD2 (5 bases). V was clipped by 3 bases and J by 6 bases, with 11 bases between them. Germline V lookup: CDR1 SGDLS, CDR2 YYNGEE. The CDR3 spans 13 residues. The CDR3 region is CASSDPGLDTQYF. In DNA, the CDR3 is TGTGCCAGCAGCGACCCGGGGTTGGATACGCAGTATTTT.

This chain joins TRBV4-3 and TRBJ2-5; TRBD2 aligns across 11 bases. The DNA matches TRBJ2-7 better at its end, which makes the J call doubtful. Germline lookup yields CDR1 LGHNA and CDR2 YSLEER. CDR3 length equals 20 residues. The CDR3 region is CASSQEGARGNRLAGYEQYF. DNA of the CDR3: TGCGCCAGCAGCCAAGAAGGGGCCAGGGGCAATCGACTAGCGGGATACGAGCAGTACTTC.

With respect to this clone: One end of the junction is discordant with germline, which a read error may explain. The gene calls are TRBV7-9 and TRBJ1-2; D is possibly TRBD1 (6 bases). The CDR3 sequence is 14 residues long. Germline loops: CDR1 SEHNR, CDR2 FQNEAQ (reference sequence). CDR3 residues: CSSSFGQSNYGYTF. In DNA form, the CDR3 reads TGTTCCAGCAGCTTTGGACAGTCAAACTATGGCTACACCTTC.

This clone was observed a handful of times. The V call is TRBV23-1, the J call TRBJ1-1; D is unclear. TRBV23-1 is flagged as an ORF with uncertain function. V lost 10 bases and J lost 3, with 12 bases in between. CDR3 length: 12 amino acids. CDR3 nucleotide sequence: TGCGCCACCTTCTCTACCCACACTGAAGCTTTCTTT. Translation: CATFSTHTEAFF.

CDR3 sequence (DNA): TGTGCCAGCAGCTTAGCCCCCATGTCGGGAGGGTTGATCGGGGATACGCAGTATTTT. Protein product: CASSLAPMSGGLIGDTQYF. V usage is TRBV11-2 and J usage is TRBJ2-3; 8 bases are shared with TRBD2. Germline V gene data show CDR1 as SGHAT and CDR2 as FQNNGV. CDR3 length equals 19 residues. V trimming: 1 base; J trimming: 6 bases; junction bases outside the gene matches: 18.

This chain joins TRBV19 and TRBJ2-6, with 7 bases matching TRBD1. The CDR3 sequence is 17 residues long. In germline, CDR1 is LNHDA, CDR2 SQIVND (reference sequence). V lost 1 base, J lost 0 bases, and 3 bases stayed unmatched. This CDR3 is CASSIGQGSSGANVLTF. The CDR3 region has the DNA TGTGCCAGTAGTATAGGACAGGGATCCTCTGGGGCCAACGTCCTGACTTTC.

The chain carries TRBV6-5 and TRBJ2-1; 7 bases agree with TRBD2. CDR3 length equals 15 residues. Germline V CDR1 and CDR2: MNHEY, SVGAGI. Germline trimming cut 6 bases from V and 0 bases from J; bases unmatched to any gene: 5. CDR3 sequence reads: CASRPSGYSYNEQFF. In DNA, the CDR3 is TGTGCCAGCAGGCCTAGCGGATACTCCTACAATGAGCAGTTCTTC.